This TCR beta chain is from a study of blood T cell repertoires in COVID-19 (dated by TCRdb to 2020 to 2022). Turning to the overall study: The collaborator samples originated in the United States, Italy and Spain and spanned the acute and convalescent phases of COVID-19. The material from the prospective study consisted of cDNA or gDNA derived from T cells, B-cell-depleted T cells, or PBMCs. Deeply sampled blood TCRbeta repertoires from subjects exposed to, actively infected with, or recovered from COVID-19 were included in the dataset. The repertoires were made available in a free public database intended to serve as a resource for research on the immune response to SARS-CoV-2. The samples were drawn from two sources: the first 160 participants of the ongoing ImmuneRACE study, and 1,254 subjects contributed by 6 global collaborators. Sample metadata almost always included a de-identified subject ID, COVID-19 status, age in years and sex. Where HLA class I and class II types were available, the types were taken from metadata supplied by the sample provider, not from assay-based typing. The investigation overall reported the following: Clinical and demographic metadata were provided uncurated, with the amount varying by source and participant.

The germline ends are 9 bases apart after V is trimmed by 0 bases and J by 6 bases. The CDR3 goes from the cysteine to the phenylalanine over 13 residues. Of the read, only the CDR3 DNA is kept; its 39 bases are in frame from base 1. The CDR1 and CDR2 encoded by the germline V gene are SGDLS and YYNGEE. As regards this clone: Its antigen is not yet known. One base away there is no much larger clone; base qualities are not given.

In the prospective study, participants were roughly 18 to 100 years old, resided in 24 geographic areas of the United States, and were enrolled through a virtual design. To assign participants to cohorts, the prospective study relied on clinical history that participants themselves reported in a screening survey and a study questionnaire. For ImmuneRACE Cohort 3, a participant was defined as recovered based on two consecutive negative NP/OP PCR tests, clearance by a healthcare professional, or resolution of symptoms. Each participant in the prospective study had whole blood, serum and a nasopharyngeal or oropharyngeal swab collected by mobile phlebotomists. Over a 2-month period, participants in the prospective study had the option of providing additional blood draws and questionnaires. Before DNA extraction, prospective study blood samples were shipped either frozen or at room temperature. TCRbeta CDR3 regions were amplified from genomic DNA using the immunoSEQ Assay, a bias-controlled multiplex PCR. Per the original workflow: Nucleated cell counts per sample were estimated from amplification of reference gene primers within the assay. Sequence reads were collapsed and filtered to measure the absolute abundance of every unique TCRbeta CDR3 rearrangement. For each sample, productive Simpson clonality was calculated as the square root of Simpson's diversity index across productive rearrangements. The table comes from immuneACCESS by way of TCRdb, which keeps in-frame sequences with V and J called. Part of the clones is missing from these tables; in studies checked, under half for an unresolved V gene and the rest for unknown reasons. V and J calls and clone size follow that table, whereas D and trimming were derived from the DNA. The sample table records a few hundred thousand clones; approximately 88% of these occur just once. Of the sample, about 5% is held by the ten largest clones.

The chain employs TRBV9 and TRBJ1-2; the D gene is perhaps TRBD1, on 5 matching bases. The receptor was derived from a man aged 30-40 years who had recovered from COVID-19. Sequencing input: PBMCs or T cells enriched from blood (not recorded which). The CDR3 reads as follows: CASSVAQTDGYTF. The bases are TGTGCCAGCAGCGTAGCACAGACAGATGGCTACACCTTC.